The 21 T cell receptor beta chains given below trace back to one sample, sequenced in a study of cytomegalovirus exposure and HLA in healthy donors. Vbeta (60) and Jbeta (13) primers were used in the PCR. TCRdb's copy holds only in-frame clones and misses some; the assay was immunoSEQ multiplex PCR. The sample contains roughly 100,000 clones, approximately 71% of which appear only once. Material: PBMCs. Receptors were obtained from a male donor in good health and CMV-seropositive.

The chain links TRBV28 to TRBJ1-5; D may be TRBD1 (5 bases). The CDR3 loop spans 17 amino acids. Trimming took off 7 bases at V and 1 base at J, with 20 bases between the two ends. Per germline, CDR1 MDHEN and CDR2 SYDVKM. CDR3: CASTTTGAGSSNQPQHF. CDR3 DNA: TGTGCCAGCACCACGACTGGGGCGGGGAGCAGCAATCAGCCCCAGCATTTT.

The CDR3 DNA reads TGTGCCAGCAGCCTACAGGGGGCGGGCATAGAGACCCAGTACTTC. As protein: CASSLQGAGIETQYF. V and J are TRBV6-1 and TRBJ2-5, with 9 bases identical to TRBD1. CDR1 and CDR2 from the germline V gene are MNHNS and SASEGT. This CDR3 is 15 amino acids long. Trimming cost V 6 bases and J 4 bases; bases outside gene matches: 9.

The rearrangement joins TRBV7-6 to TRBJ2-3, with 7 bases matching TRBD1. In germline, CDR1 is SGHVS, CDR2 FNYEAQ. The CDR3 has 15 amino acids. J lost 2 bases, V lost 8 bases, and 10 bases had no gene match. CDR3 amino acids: CASGERGLNTDTQYF. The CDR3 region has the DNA TGTGCCAGCGGAGAAAGGGGGCTTAACACAGATACGCAGTATTTT. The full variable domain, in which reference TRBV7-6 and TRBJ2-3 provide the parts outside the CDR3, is GAGVSQSPRYKVTKRGQDVALRCDPISGHVSLYWYRQALGQGPEFLTYFNYEAQQDKSGLPNDRFSAERPEGSISTLTIQRTEQRDSAMYRCASGERGLNTDTQYFGPGTRLTVL.

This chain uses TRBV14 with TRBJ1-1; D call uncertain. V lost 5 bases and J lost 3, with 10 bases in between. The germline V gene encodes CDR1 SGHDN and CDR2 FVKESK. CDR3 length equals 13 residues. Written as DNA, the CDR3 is TGTGCCAGCAGCTATAGCCGGGACACTGAAGCTTTCTTT. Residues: CASSYSRDTEAFF.

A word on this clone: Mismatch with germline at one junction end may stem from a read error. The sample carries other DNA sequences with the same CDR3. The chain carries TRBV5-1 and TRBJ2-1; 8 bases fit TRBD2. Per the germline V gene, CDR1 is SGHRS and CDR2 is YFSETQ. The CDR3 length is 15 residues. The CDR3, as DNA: TGCGCCAGCAGCTTGGATAGCGGGATAGGGAATGAGCAATTCTTC. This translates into CASSLDSGIGNEQFF.

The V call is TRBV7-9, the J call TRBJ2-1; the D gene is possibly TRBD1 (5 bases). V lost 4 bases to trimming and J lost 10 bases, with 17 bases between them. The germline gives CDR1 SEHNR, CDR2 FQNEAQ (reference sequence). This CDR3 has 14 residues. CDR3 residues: CASSSLLRTREQFF. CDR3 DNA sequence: TGTGCCAGCAGCTCCCTTCTCCGGACACGGGAGCAGTTCTTC. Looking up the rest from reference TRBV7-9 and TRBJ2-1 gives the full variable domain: DTGVSQNPRHKITKRGQNVTFRCDPISEHNRLYWYRQTLGQGPEFLTYFQNEAQLEKSRLLSDRFSAERPKGSFSTLEIQRTEQGDSAMYLCASSSLLRTREQFFGPGTRLTVL.

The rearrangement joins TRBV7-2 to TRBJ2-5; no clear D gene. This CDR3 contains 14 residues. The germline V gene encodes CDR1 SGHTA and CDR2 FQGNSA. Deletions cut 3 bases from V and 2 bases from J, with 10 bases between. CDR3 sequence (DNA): TGTGCCAGCAGCTTGAATGGCAGGCAAGAGACCCAGTACTTC. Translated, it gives CASSLNGRQETQYF.

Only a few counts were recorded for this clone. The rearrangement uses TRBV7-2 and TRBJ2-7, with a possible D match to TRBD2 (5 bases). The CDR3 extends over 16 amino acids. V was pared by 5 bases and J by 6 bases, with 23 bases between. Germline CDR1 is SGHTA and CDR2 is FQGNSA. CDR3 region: CASSKKLGGATIEQYF. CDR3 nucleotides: TGTGCCAGCAGCAAGAAATTAGGAGGCGCGACTATCGAGCAGTACTTC.

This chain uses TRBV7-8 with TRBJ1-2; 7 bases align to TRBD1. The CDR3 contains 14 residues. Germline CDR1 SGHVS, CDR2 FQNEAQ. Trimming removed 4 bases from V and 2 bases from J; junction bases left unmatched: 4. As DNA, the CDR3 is TGTGCCAGCAGCTCGGACAGGAGAAACTATGGCTACACCTTC. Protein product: CASSSDRRNYGYTF. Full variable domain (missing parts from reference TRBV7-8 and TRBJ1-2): GAGVSQSPRYKVAKRGQDVALRCDPISGHVSLFWYQQALGQGPEFLTYFQNEAQLDKSGLPSDRFFAERPEGSVSTLKIQRTQQEDSAVYLCASSSDRRNYGYTFGSGTRLTVV.

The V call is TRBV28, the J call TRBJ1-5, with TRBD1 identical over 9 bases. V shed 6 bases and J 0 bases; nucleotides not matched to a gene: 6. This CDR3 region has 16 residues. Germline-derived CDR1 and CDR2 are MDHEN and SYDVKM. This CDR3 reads CASSFGQGLSNQPQHF. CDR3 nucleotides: TGTGCCAGCAGCTTTGGACAGGGGCTTAGCAATCAGCCCCAGCATTTT.

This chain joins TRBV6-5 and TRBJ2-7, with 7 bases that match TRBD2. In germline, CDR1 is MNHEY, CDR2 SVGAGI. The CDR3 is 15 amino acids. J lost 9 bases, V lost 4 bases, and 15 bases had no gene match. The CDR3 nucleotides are TGTGCCAGCAGTTCCTCAGTCCGTGGGGGGGGGTGGCAGTACTTC. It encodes CASSSSVRGGGWQYF.

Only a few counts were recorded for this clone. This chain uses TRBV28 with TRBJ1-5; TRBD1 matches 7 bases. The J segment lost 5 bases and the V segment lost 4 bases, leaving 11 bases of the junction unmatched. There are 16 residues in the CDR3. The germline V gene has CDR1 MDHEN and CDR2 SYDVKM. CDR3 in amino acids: CASSSIQGVGYQPQHF. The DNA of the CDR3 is TGTGCCAGCAGTTCAATTCAGGGGGTTGGGTATCAGCCCCAGCATTTT.

For the CDR3, the DNA is TGTGCCAGCAGCGTAGGGACTAGCGGGAGGGTCCTCACAGATACGCAGTATTTT. Amino acids: CASSVGTSGRVLTDTQYF. The chain is built from TRBV9 and TRBJ2-3; 15 bases line up with TRBD2. Germline loops: CDR1 SGDLS, CDR2 YYNGEE. CDR3 length equals 18 residues. V shed 0 bases, J shed 2 bases, and the junction held 4 bases outside the gene matches.

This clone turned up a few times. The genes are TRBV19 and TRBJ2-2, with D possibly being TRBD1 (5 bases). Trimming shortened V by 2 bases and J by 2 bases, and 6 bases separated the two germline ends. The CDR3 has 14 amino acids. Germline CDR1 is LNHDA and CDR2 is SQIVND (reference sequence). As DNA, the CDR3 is TGTGCCAGTAGTATAAGGGGAAACACCGGGGAGCTGTTTTTT. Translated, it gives CASSIRGNTGELFF. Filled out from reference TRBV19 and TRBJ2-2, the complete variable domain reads DGGITQSPKYLFRKEGQNVTLSCEQNLNHDAMYWYRQDPGQGLRLIYYSQIVNDFQKGDIAEGYSVSREKKESFPLTVTSAQKNPTAFYLCASSIRGNTGELFFGEGSRLTVL.

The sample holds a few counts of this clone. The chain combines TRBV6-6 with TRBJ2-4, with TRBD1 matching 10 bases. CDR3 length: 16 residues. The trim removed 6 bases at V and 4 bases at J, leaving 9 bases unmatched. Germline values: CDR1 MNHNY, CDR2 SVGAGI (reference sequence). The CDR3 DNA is TGTGCCAGCAGGGACCTCGACAGGGGGCGTAAAAACATTCAGTACTTC. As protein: CASRDLDRGRKNIQYF.

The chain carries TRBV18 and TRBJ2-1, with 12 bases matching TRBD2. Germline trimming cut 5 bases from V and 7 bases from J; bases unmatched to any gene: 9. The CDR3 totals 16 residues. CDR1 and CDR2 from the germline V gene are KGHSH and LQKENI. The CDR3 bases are TGTGCCAGCTCATCCAGACTAGCGGGGGTGGGAAATGAGCAGTTCTTC. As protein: CASSSRLAGVGNEQFF.

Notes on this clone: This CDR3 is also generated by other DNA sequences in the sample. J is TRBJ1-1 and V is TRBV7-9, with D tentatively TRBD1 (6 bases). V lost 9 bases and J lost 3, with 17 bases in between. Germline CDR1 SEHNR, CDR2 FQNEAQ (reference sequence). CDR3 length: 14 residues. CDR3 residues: CASSPRGSDTEAFF. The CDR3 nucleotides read TGTGCCAGTAGCCCCAGGGGATCCGACACTGAAGCTTTCTTT.

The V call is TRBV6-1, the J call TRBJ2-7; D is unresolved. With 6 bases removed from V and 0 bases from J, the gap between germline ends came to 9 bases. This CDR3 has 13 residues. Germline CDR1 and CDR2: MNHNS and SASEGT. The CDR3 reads CASRPASSYEQYF. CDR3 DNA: TGTGCCAGCAGGCCAGCTAGCTCCTACGAGCAGTACTTC.

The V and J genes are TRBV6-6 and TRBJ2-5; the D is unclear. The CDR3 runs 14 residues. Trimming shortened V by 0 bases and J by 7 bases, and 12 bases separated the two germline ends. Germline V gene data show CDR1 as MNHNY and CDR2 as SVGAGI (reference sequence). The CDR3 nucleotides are TGTGCCAGCAGTTACTCCGGGTGGTTGGGGACCCAGTACTTC. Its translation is CASSYSGWLGTQYF.

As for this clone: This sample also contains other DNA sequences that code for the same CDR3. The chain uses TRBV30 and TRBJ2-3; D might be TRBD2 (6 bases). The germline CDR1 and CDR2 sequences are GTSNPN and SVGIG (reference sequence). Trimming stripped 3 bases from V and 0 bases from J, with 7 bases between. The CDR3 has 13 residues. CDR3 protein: CAWRGLSTDTQYF. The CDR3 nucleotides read TGTGCCTGGAGGGGACTTAGCACAGATACGCAGTATTTT.

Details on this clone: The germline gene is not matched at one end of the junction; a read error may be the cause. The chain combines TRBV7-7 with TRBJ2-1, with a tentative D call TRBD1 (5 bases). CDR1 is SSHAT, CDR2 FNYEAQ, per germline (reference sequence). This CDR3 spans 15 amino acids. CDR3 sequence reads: CASSLDMGSYNEQFF. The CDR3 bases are TGTGCTAGCAGCTTGGACATGGGGTCCTACAATGAGCAGTTCTTC. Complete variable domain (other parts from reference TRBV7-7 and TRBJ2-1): GAGVSQSPRYKVTKRGQDVTLRCDPISSHATLYWYQQALGQGPEFLTYFNYEAQPDKSGLPSDRFSAERPEGSISTLTIQRTEQRDSAMYRCASSLDMGSYNEQFFGPGTRLTVL.